The rows below give T cell receptor beta chains drawn from one sample of a study of response to subunit inactivated influenza vaccine. TCRdb reprocessed the RT-PCR reads via MiXCR and lists one record per CDR3 protein. The sample yields about 800,000 distinct CDR3 sequences, less than 25% seen once. The sequences come from PBMCs from blood, collected more than 4 days after vaccination. These receptors were obtained from a man in his fifties who received an inactivated influenza vaccine. Both conserved end residues are part of each CDR3. D genes are given only for firm matches. Some rows have no size entry. The others give once, few or many, or a class for an expanded clone.

V	D	J	size	DNA	CDR3
TRBV14	.	TRBJ2-2	few	TGTGCCAGCAGCCAAGCAGTTGTCGCAACCGGGGAGCTGTTTTTT	CASSQAVVATGELFF
TRBV15	.	TRBJ2-7	.	TGTGCCACCAGCAGAGATTATACGGGAGTTTACGAGCAGTACTTC	CATSRDYTGVYEQYF
TRBV28	.	TRBJ2-6	few	TGTGCCAGCAGTTTAATCGGGGGCGCTGGGGCCAACGTCCTGACTTTC	CASSLIGGAGANVLTF
TRBV5-1	.	TRBJ2-1	.	TGCGCCAGCAGCTTGGGAGGGGGGAGGTTCTACAATGAGCAGTTCTTC	CASSLGGGRFYNEQFF
TRBV6-2/TRBV6-3	.	TRBJ1-1	.	TGTGCCAGCAGCCGACAGAACCTTGAAGCTTTCTTT	CASSRQNLEAFF
TRBV7-6	TRBD2	TRBJ2-7	.	TGTGCCAGCAGCTTAGGTATTAGCGGGGGTACCTACGAGCAGTACTTC	CASSLGISGGTYEQYF
TRBV6-5	.	TRBJ1-1	.	TGTGCCAGCAGTTATCACTTGGAAGCTTTCTTT	CASSYHLEAFF
TRBV5-1	TRBD2	TRBJ2-5	few	TGCGCCAGCAAAGACGGCCGGGGGGGGAGACAAGAGACCCAGTACTTC	CASKDGRGGRQETQYF
TRBV20-1	TRBD2	TRBJ2-1	many	TGCAGTGCTAGCGGGAGGGCCAACAATGAGCAGTTCTTC	CSASGRANNEQFF
TRBV7-2	TRBD1	TRBJ1-1	.	TGTGCCAGCAGCTTAGCCGGGACAGGGATCGGCACTGAAGCTTTCTTT	CASSLAGTGIGTEAFF